Listed below are T cell receptor beta chains from one sample, sequenced in a study of T cells after yellow fever vaccination. TCRdb recomputed calls from the 5' RACE reads with MiXCR, one row per CDR3 protein. This table has some 240,000 distinct CDR3 sequences, roughly 4.8% appearing once. The specimen comprised CD4+ T cells sorted from PBMCs, sampled on the day of the yellow fever booster vaccination. Receptor source: a man younger than 30 who received the YFV17D yellow fever vaccine. Each CDR3 is given with its conserved first and last residue. The D gene is left open where the match is weak. Clone sizes are given selectively: once, few, many, or a class where the clone is expanded.

size	V	J	D	CDR3	DNA
many	TRBV9	TRBJ2-7	.	CASSVSRVGEQYF	TGTGCCAGCAGCGTAAGCAGGGTGGGAGAGCAGTACTTC
few	TRBV12-3/TRBV12-4	TRBJ1-5	.	CASSLGKDQPQHF	TGTGCCAGCAGCCTGGGGAAGGATCAGCCCCAGCATTTT
few	TRBV15	TRBJ1-6	.	CATSRDLGYNSPLHF	TGTGCCACCAGCAGAGATCTCGGATATAATTCACCCCTCCACTTT
.	TRBV29-1	TRBJ2-1	.	CSVGSTSYNEQFF	TGCAGCGTGGGTAGTACCTCCTACAATGAGCAGTTCTTC
many	TRBV10-3	TRBJ2-3	.	CAISRGATDTQYF	TGTGCCATCTCCAGGGGGGCCACAGATACGCAGTATTTT
.	TRBV2	TRBJ2-3	.	CASMYADTQYF	TGTGCCAGCATGTACGCAGATACGCAGTATTTT
.	TRBV3-1	TRBJ1-1	.	CASSQDRRVNTEAFF	TGTGCCAGCAGCCAAGATCGGCGGGTGAACACTGAAGCTTTCTTT
few	TRBV27	TRBJ1-2	TRBD1	CASSPPGQGFGYTF	TGTGCCAGCAGCCCACCGGGACAGGGGTTTGGCTACACCTTC
.	TRBV14	TRBJ1-2	.	CASSQEAGKNYGYTF	TGTGCCAGCAGCCAAGAAGCGGGCAAGAACTATGGCTACACCTTC
.	TRBV12-3/TRBV12-4	TRBJ1-6	TRBD1	CASSWDSLNSPLHF	TGTGCCAGCAGTTGGGACAGCCTTAATTCACCCCTCCACTTT
.	TRBV7-2	TRBJ1-1	.	CASSPGPGITEAFF	TGTGCCAGCAGCCCAGGGCCGGGAATCACTGAAGCTTTCTTT
many	TRBV18	TRBJ1-4	.	CASSPQGTNEKLFF	TGTGCCAGCTCACCACAGGGAACTAATGAAAAACTGTTTTTT
.	TRBV20-1	TRBJ2-1	.	CSAWAPRYNEQFF	TGCAGTGCCTGGGCACCGCGGTACAATGAGCAGTTCTTC
.	TRBV7-2	TRBJ2-3	.	CASTTPQPTDTQYF	TGTGCCAGCACCACCCCCCAGCCCACAGATACGCAGTATTTT
few	TRBV29-1	TRBJ1-1	.	CSVVGPGTEAFF	TGCAGCGTAGTGGGTCCGGGGACTGAAGCTTTCTTT
few	TRBV6-2/TRBV6-3	TRBJ2-7	TRBD2	CASIRAGANYEQYF	TGTGCCAGCATCCGAGCGGGGGCGAACTACGAGCAGTACTTC